Here is one T cell receptor (beta chain) with its context. The antigen remains unidentified. The CDR3 has 14 residues. V lost 7 bases to trimming and J lost 6 bases; unmatched junction nucleotides: 8. The germline CDR1 and CDR2 sequences are MNHNS and SASEGT. The protocol was immunoSEQ multiplex PCR, while the TCRdb copy is restricted to in-frame clones and leaves out a portion. This repertoire shows around 20,000 clones, roughly nine tenths found once; its top ten account for around 0.71%. This sample was taken from a study of T cell repertoires and Cas9 in healthy adults. About the study: SpCas9-reactive CD4 and CD8 T cells were characterized for potency, cytotoxicity and lineage.

Whole-study findings and limits: In vitro, SpCas9-reactive Tregs were reported to curb effector T cell proliferation and function.

J is TRBJ1-5 and V is TRBV6-1; 8 positions match TRBD1. The sample comprised CD4+ effector T cells (CD127+, CD25-, CD137-, CD154-) from PBMCs; culture status not recorded. The origin of this receptor is a human donor in good health. CDR3 in amino acids: CASKIGQGRQPQHF. The CDR3 DNA follows: TGTGCCAGCAAGATAGGACAGGGCCGTCAGCCCCAGCATTTT.